This T cell receptor (beta chain) was obtained from a study of blood T cell repertoires in COVID-19. Whole-study context: T cells, B-cell-depleted T cells, or PBMCs provided the cDNA or gDNA that served as material.

Germline CDR1 is MRHNA and CDR2 is SNTAGT. The CDR3 has 16 residues. V was trimmed by 5 bases and J by 7 bases, leaving 18 bases between them. Clones were read by immunoSEQ multiplex PCR, and TCRdb kept only the in-frame ones, dropping some. Altogether more than 150,000 clones are present, approximately 84% being singletons, with the ten largest covering about 7%. Sequencing used PBMCs or T cells enriched from blood (not recorded which). The source is a woman between 45 and 65 years old who had recovered from COVID-19. This chain connects TRBV6-4 to TRBJ1-6; weak D call: TRBD1 (5 bases). The CDR3 spells CASSRDPGEGNSPLHF. In nucleotides, the CDR3 is TGTGCCAGCAGTCGGGACCCCGGGGAGGGCAATTCACCCCTCCACTTT.